A single sample gave rise to the 2 T cell receptor beta chains below, sequenced in a study of OX40 agonist ivuxolimab in advanced cancers. Assay: immunoSEQ multiplex PCR; the TCRdb copy retains only in-frame clones and omits some. The data show roughly 100,000 clones, about 90% seen once. Here the sequenced sample was CD4+ or CD8+ T cells sorted from blood, taken in a trial of the OX40 agonist ivuxolimab. These receptors all stem from an adult with an advanced solid tumor such as melanoma, head and neck, liver or kidney cancer.

This chain connects TRBV19 to TRBJ1-1; 7 bases match TRBD1. Germline V gene data show CDR1 as LNHDA and CDR2 as SQIVND (reference sequence). This CDR3 comprises 16 residues. The ends lost 5 bases at V and 1 base at J; junction bases unmatched: 10. The DNA for the CDR3 is TGTGCCAGTAGTGACCGACAGGGATTGGGGAACACTGAAGCTTTCTTT. Protein sequence: CASSDRQGLGNTEAFF.

This chain uses TRBV15 with TRBJ2-5; TRBD2 might be the D (6 bases). Germline V gene lookup returns CDR1 LNHNV and CDR2 YYDKDF (reference sequence). The V gene lost 4 bases and the J gene lost 5 bases, with 11 bases spanning the gap. The length of the CDR3 is 13 residues. Here the CDR3 reads CATSTGVKETQYF. The CDR3 nucleotides are TGTGCCACCAGCACGGGAGTCAAGGAGACCCAGTACTTC.